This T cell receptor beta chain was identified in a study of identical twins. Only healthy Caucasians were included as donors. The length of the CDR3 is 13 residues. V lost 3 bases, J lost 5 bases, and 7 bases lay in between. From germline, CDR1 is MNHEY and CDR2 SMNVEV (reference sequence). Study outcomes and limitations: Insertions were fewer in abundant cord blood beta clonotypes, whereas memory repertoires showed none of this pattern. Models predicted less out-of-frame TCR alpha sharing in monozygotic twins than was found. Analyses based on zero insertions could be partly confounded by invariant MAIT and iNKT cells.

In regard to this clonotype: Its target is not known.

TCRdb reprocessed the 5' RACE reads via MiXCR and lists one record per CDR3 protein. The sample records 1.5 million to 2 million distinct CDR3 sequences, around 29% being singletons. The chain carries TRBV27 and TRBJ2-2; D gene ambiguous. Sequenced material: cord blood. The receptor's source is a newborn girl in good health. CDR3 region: CASSFKVTGELFF. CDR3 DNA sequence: TGTGCCAGCAGTTTTAAGGTTACCGGGGAGCTGTTTTTT.